The 30 T cell receptor beta chains listed next were all sequenced from one sample in a study of blood T cells in healthy people across ages. Then a second PCR, running roughly 7 to 11 cycles, was carried out with a sample-barcoded 5' primer and a J-beta primer mix. MiXCR was run by TCRdb on the 5' RACE reads, yielding one entry per CDR3 protein. Among under 850,000 distinct CDR3 sequences listed, about 34% were seen once. Sequenced material: blood. Receptor source: a man younger than 35 in good health.

This clonotype has a handful of counts. The genes are TRBV27 and TRBJ2-3; D gene ambiguous. Germline values: CDR1 MNHEY, CDR2 SMNVEV (reference sequence). Trimming shortened V by 1 base and J by 0 bases, and 11 bases separated the two germline ends. CDR3 size: 16 residues. The CDR3 coding sequence is TGTGCCAGCAGTTTATTTCGCGGTACAAGCACAGATACGCAGTATTTT. Translating it yields CASSLFRGTSTDTQYF.

The chain is built from TRBV10-3 and TRBJ1-2; D ambiguous. This CDR3 comprises 16 residues. The V and J ends lost 2 bases and 6 bases respectively, with 19 bases between them. Germline assignment: CDR1 ENHRY and CDR2 SYGVKD. The CDR3, as DNA: TGTGCCATCAGTGAGGAGAAGGGTAGTGGTTCTGATGGCTACACCTTC. Its protein product is CAISEEKGSGSDGYTF.

The chain uses TRBV7-2 and TRBJ2-7; the D gene is possibly TRBD2 (7 bases). The V end lost 3 bases, the J end lost 4 bases, and 13 bases lay between the germline ends. Germline V lookup: CDR1 SGHTA, CDR2 FQGNSA. CDR3 length equals 14 residues. This CDR3 reads CASSFGGPAYEQYF. The CDR3 bases are TGTGCCAGCAGCTTCGGGGGGCCGGCGTACGAGCAGTACTTC.

This clonotype was found a few times. This rearrangement joins TRBV7-2 to TRBJ1-5, with D possibly being TRBD1 (5 bases). The V gene lost 5 bases and the J gene lost 1 base, with 15 bases spanning the gap. Germline CDR1 SGHTA, CDR2 FQGNSA. This CDR3 region has 16 residues. CDR3 sequence reads: CASSPRGPGSNQPQHF. DNA for the CDR3: TGTGCCAGCAGCCCGAGAGGGCCAGGGAGCAATCAGCCCCAGCATTTT.

This clonotype was counted between two and nine times. The V gene is TRBV6-2 or TRBV6-3, the J gene TRBJ1-5; 7 bases are shared with TRBD1. The germline V gene has CDR1 MNHEY and CDR2 SVGEGT. This CDR3 is 13 amino acids long. J was trimmed by 1 base and V by 8 bases; bases with no gene match: 2. CDR3 sequence: CASQGDSNQPQHF. CDR3 DNA sequence: TGTGCCAGCCAGGGGGACAGCAATCAGCCCCAGCATTTT.

About this clonotype itself: A much larger clone is a single base away; this may be a read error. V gene TRBV6-5 combines with J gene TRBJ1-2; the D gene is possibly TRBD1 (6 bases). CDR1 is MNHEY and CDR2 is SVGAGI in the germline V gene. The CDR3 is 15 residues long. V was pared by 2 bases and J by 4 bases, with 14 bases between. The CDR3 region has the DNA TGTGCCAGCAGTTACGCGAACAGGGACGTCTATGGCTACACCTTC. It is translated as CASSYANRDVYGYTF.

In its sample, this clonotype was seen many times. This sequence joins TRBV6-2 or TRBV6-3 and TRBJ2-1; D is possibly TRBD2 (5 bases). With 6 bases removed from V and 10 bases from J, the gap between germline ends came to 13 bases. The CDR3 runs to 12 residues. Per germline, CDR1 MNHEY and CDR2 SVGEGT. The CDR3 loop reads CASSPGLGEQFF. The CDR3 DNA is TGTGCCAGCAGCCCAGGACTCGGGGAGCAGTTCTTC.

This clonotype was found a few times. This chain joins TRBV10-3 and TRBJ2-3; 9 nucleotides match TRBD2. This CDR3 comprises 15 residues. With 2 bases clipped from V and 2 bases from J, the junction kept 2 bases outside the gene matches. In germline, CDR1 is ENHRY, CDR2 SYGVKD. The CDR3 DNA reads as TGTGCCATCAGTGAGGGGACTAGCTACACAGATACGCAGTATTTT. Translated: CAISEGTSYTDTQYF.

This clonotype was seen only a few times. This chain links TRBV27 with TRBJ2-3; no firm D call. Germline V gene lookup returns CDR1 MNHEY and CDR2 SMNVEV (reference sequence). V was clipped by 6 bases and J by 1 base, with 11 bases between them. The CDR3 loop spans 14 amino acids. CDR3 nucleotides: TGTGCCAGCAGCCTCGACGGAGGCACAGATACGCAGTATTTT. Protein sequence: CASSLDGGTDTQYF.

This clonotype occurred many times. V usage is TRBV12-3 or TRBV12-4 and J usage is TRBJ1-5, with a possible D match to TRBD1 (5 bases). This CDR3 has 13 residues. V was shortened by 4 bases and J by 1 base, with 5 bases between the two germline ends. CDR3 nucleotide sequence: TGTGCCAGCAGTTGGGGCAGCAATCAGCCCCAGCATTTT. This translates into CASSWGSNQPQHF.

The table lists this clonotype with many counts. The chain combines TRBV6-2 or TRBV6-3 with TRBJ2-5, with 10 bases lining up with TRBD2. V was clipped by 7 bases and J by 4 bases; unmatched bases: 9. The germline V gene has CDR1 MNHEY and CDR2 SVGEGT. The CDR3 length is 15 residues. CDR3 nucleotides: TGTGCCAGCACCGTAGGACTAGCGGAAAGAGAGACCCAGTACTTC. This gives the protein CASTVGLAERETQYF.

V usage is TRBV9 and J usage is TRBJ2-1; tentatively, D is TRBD2 (6 bases). CDR1 and CDR2 from the germline V gene are SGDLS and YYNGEE. Trimming pared 6 bases from V and 4 bases from J, leaving 14 bases between. This CDR3 region has 14 residues. The CDR3: CASTAGTGYNEQFF. The CDR3 coding sequence is TGTGCCAGCACCGCCGGGACTGGATACAATGAGCAGTTCTTC.

This clonotype was picked up a small number of times. The rearrangement joins TRBV5-1 to TRBJ2-1; perhaps TRBD2 as D (6 bases). Germline V CDR1 and CDR2: SGHRS, YFSETQ. This CDR3 contains 15 residues. With 4 bases removed from V and 7 bases from J, the gap between germline ends came to 18 bases. The CDR3 loop is CASSPVEGMVNEQFF. The CDR3 DNA follows: TGCGCCAGCAGCCCGGTGGAGGGAATGGTAAATGAGCAGTTCTTC.

The rearrangement uses TRBV28 and TRBJ2-1, with 7 bases fitting TRBD2. Germline CDR1 is MDHEN and CDR2 is SYDVKM. J lost 3 bases, V lost 5 bases, and 7 bases had no gene match. The CDR3 totals 15 residues. The CDR3 is CASSVAGTIYNEQFF. The CDR3, as DNA: TGTGCCAGCAGTGTAGCCGGGACTATCTACAATGAGCAGTTCTTC.

This rearrangement joins TRBV27 to TRBJ2-2, with TRBD2 matching 10 bases. J lost 5 bases, V lost 9 bases, and 0 bases had no gene match. The germline gives CDR1 MNHEY, CDR2 SMNVEV (reference sequence). The CDR3 is 12 residues long. The CDR3 coding sequence is TGTGCCAGTAGCGGGGGGACCGGGGAGCTGTTTTTT. This sequence encodes CASSGGTGELFF.

This chain links TRBV20-1 with TRBJ2-1, with D tentatively TRBD1 or TRBD2 (5 bases each). Germline V gene sequence: CDR1 DFQATT, CDR2 SNEGSKA (reference sequence). The CDR3 length is 16 residues. Between the trimmed V and J ends, which lost 0 bases and 5 bases, there was a span of 17 bases. In DNA form, the CDR3 reads TGCAGTGCTAGAGACGGACGGTCCGGGGACGACAATGAGCAGTTCTTC. Translated: CSARDGRSGDDNEQFF.

The J gene is TRBJ1-2, the V gene TRBV5-5; TRBD1 matches 10 bases. Trimming cost V 6 bases and J 8 bases; bases outside gene matches: 10. The CDR3 spans 14 residues. CDR1 and CDR2 from the germline V gene are SGHKS and YYEKEE (reference sequence). DNA for the CDR3: TGTGCCAGCACCAGAGACAGGGGGCGCAGAGGCTACACCTTC. It codes for CASTRDRGRRGYTF.

The chain has TRBV6-6 and TRBJ1-5; perhaps TRBD1 as D (6 bases). Trimming stripped 7 bases from V and 7 bases from J, with 14 bases between. This CDR3 is built from 13 residues. Germline values: CDR1 MNHNY, CDR2 SVGAGI (reference sequence). CDR3 sequence reads: CASIGGRAQPQHF. The CDR3 DNA sequence: TGTGCCAGCATCGGGGGGCGCGCCCAGCCCCAGCATTTT.

The CDR3 DNA sequence: TGTGCCAGCAGTACCACTTCCGGGGCCTATGGCTACACCTTC. It codes for CASSTTSGAYGYTF. The chain has TRBV12-3 or TRBV12-4 and TRBJ1-2; maybe TRBD1 (5 bases). Trimming cost V 5 bases and J 4 bases, with 14 bases left between them. The CDR3 contains 14 residues.

The chain is built from TRBV7-2 and TRBJ2-5; 10 positions match TRBD1. Germline V gene lookup returns CDR1 SGHTA and CDR2 FQGNSA. CDR3 length: 15 residues. The V gene end was trimmed by 6 bases and the J gene end by 11 bases; junction bases not matched to a gene: 15. In DNA, the CDR3 is TGTGCCAGCAGTCCCGGGACAGGGGACTACAATGAGCAGTACTTC. Translated: CASSPGTGDYNEQYF. The variable domain in full, completed from reference TRBV7-2 and TRBJ2-5, reads GAGVSQSPSNKVTEKGKDVELRCDPISGHTALYWYRQSLGQGLEFLIYFQGNSAPDKSGLPSDRFSAERTGGSVSTLTIQRTQQEDSAVYLCASSPGTGDYNEQYFGPGTRLLVL.

This clonotype has just one count. This may stem from a read error, because a much larger clone lies one nucleotide away. The rearrangement uses TRBV7-2 and TRBJ2-5, with D perhaps given as TRBD1 or TRBD2 (5 bases each). The CDR3 consists of 14 residues. The V gene's germline CDR1 is SGHTA and CDR2 FQGNSA. This CDR3 reads CASNLVPREETQYF. Written as DNA, the CDR3 is TGTGCCAGCAACTTAGTTCCCAGGGAGGAGACCCAGTACTTC.

This chain uses TRBV29-1 with TRBJ2-7; D possibly corresponds to TRBD1 (5 bases). The germline V gene has CDR1 SQVTM and CDR2 ANQGSEA. V was clipped by 5 bases and J by 3 bases, with 11 bases between them. The CDR3 spans 12 residues. The CDR3 nucleotides read TGCAGCGTTAGGTGGCAGGGCTACGAGCAGTACTTC. This gives the protein CSVRWQGYEQYF.

CDR3 residues: CAIMADGYGYTF. The CDR3 DNA reads TGTGCCATCATGGCGGACGGCTATGGCTACACCTTC. The chain employs TRBV10-3 and TRBJ1-2; no firm D call. V was pared by 7 bases and J by 4 bases, with 10 bases between. This CDR3 contains 12 residues. CDR1 ENHRY and CDR2 SYGVKD come from the germline V gene.

The V gene is TRBV7-6, the J gene TRBJ2-4; TRBD1 or TRBD2 may be the D gene (6 bases each). The J call is uncertain, as TRBJ2-7 better fits the DNA end. This CDR3 spans 14 amino acids. Germline V gene data show CDR1 as SGHVS and CDR2 as FNYEAQ. CDR3 protein: CASSLGLGGSEQYF. In nucleotides, the CDR3 is TGTGCCAGCAGCTTAGGACTAGGGGGGAGCGAGCAGTACTTC.

CDR3 sequence reads: CASTWGDATGELFF. In nucleotides, the CDR3 is TGTGCCAGCACCTGGGGGGACGCAACCGGGGAGCTGTTTTTT. This chain uses TRBV12-3 or TRBV12-4 with TRBJ2-2, with D possibly TRBD2 on 6 matching bases. This CDR3 is built from 14 residues. The ends were cut back, 7 bases at V and 5 bases at J, with 14 bases in the middle.

The chain has TRBV20-1 and TRBJ1-1; D is perhaps TRBD1 (6 bases). The V gene lost 3 bases and the J gene lost 4 bases, with 15 bases spanning the gap. The CDR3 spans 14 residues. Germline V CDR1 and CDR2: DFQATT, SNEGSKA (reference sequence). This CDR3 is CSAREMKGGTEAFF. The CDR3 DNA sequence: TGCAGTGCTAGGGAGATGAAGGGGGGCACTGAAGCTTTCTTT.

This clonotype came up many times. V is TRBV5-8 and J is TRBJ2-4, with D perhaps matching TRBD1 (5 bases). The CDR3 runs 14 residues. The V end lost 1 base, the J end lost 0 bases, and 5 bases lay between the germline ends. The V gene's germline CDR1 is SGHTS and CDR2 YDEGEE. The CDR3: CASSLRGAKNIQYF. CDR3 bases: TGTGCCAGCAGCTTGAGGGGAGCCAAAAACATTCAGTACTTC.

Note on this clonotype: This could be a read error, since a much larger clone is one nucleotide away. The chain couples TRBV12-3 or TRBV12-4 to TRBJ1-5; D not certain. This CDR3 is 15 amino acids long. CDR3 sequence reads: CTSSLGGLAGQPQHF. CDR3 in DNA: TGTACCAGCAGTTTAGGCGGGCTGGCGGGTCAGCCCCAGCATTTT.

Many counts were recorded for this clonotype. V gene TRBV6-5 combines with J gene TRBJ1-2; D gene ambiguous. Trimming stripped 2 bases from V and 2 bases from J, with 6 bases between. CDR3 length: 13 amino acids. Germline CDR1 is MNHEY and CDR2 is SVGAGI. The CDR3 region is CASSYGRNYGYTF. The CDR3 DNA follows: TGTGCCAGCAGTTACGGACGGAACTATGGCTACACCTTC.

This clonotype was seen many times. The V gene is TRBV12-3 or TRBV12-4, the J gene TRBJ2-3, with D hard to call. There are 14 residues in the CDR3. V lost 5 bases to trimming and J lost 4 bases, with 13 bases between them. CDR3 amino acids: CASSAGAKADTQYF. In DNA, the CDR3 is TGTGCCAGCAGTGCAGGCGCCAAGGCAGATACGCAGTATTTT.